This passage covers 30 T cell receptor beta chains from one sample sequenced in a study of blood T cell repertoires in COVID-19. Assay: immunoSEQ multiplex PCR; the TCRdb copy retains only in-frame clones and omits some. Of 150,000 to 200,000 clones detected, approximately 87% appear once; the ten largest clones hold around 2.6%. Sequenced: peripheral blood. All receptors derive from a man aged 35-49 years with active or convalescent COVID-19.

The chain employs TRBV6-2 or TRBV6-3 and TRBJ2-3, with 10 positions matching TRBD2. CDR1 and CDR2 (germline): MNHEY, SVGEGT. V gave up 0 bases and J gave up 6 bases; unmatched junction bases: 12. The CDR3 is 18 amino acids. CDR3 bases: TGTGCCAGCAGTTACTCGCCCCCCCCTAGCGGGGGAAGCGATACGCAGTATTTT. This encodes CASSYSPPPSGGSDTQYF.

The chain employs TRBV7-3 and TRBJ1-5; D is unresolved. Germline values: CDR1 SGHTA, CDR2 FQGTGA. With 2 bases removed from V and 0 bases from J, the gap between germline ends came to 14 bases. CDR3 length: 17 residues. For the CDR3, the DNA is TGTGCCAGCAGCTTAGGGTACGGAGCTTATAGCAATCAGCCCCAGCATTTT. It is translated as CASSLGYGAYSNQPQHF.

The V and J genes are TRBV10-1 and TRBJ2-5, with a possible D match to TRBD1 (6 bases). V was clipped by 4 bases and J by 2 bases, with 8 bases between them. The CDR3 has 13 residues. The V gene's germline CDR1 is WNHNN and CDR2 SYGVQD (reference sequence). The CDR3 sequence is CASSATGQETQYF. CDR3 sequence (DNA): TGCGCCAGCAGTGCAACAGGGCAAGAGACCCAGTACTTC.

This chain connects TRBV7-9 to TRBJ1-2; the match to TRBD1 covers 10 bases. The V gene end was trimmed by 0 bases and the J gene end by 2 bases; junction bases not matched to a gene: 6. Per germline, CDR1 SEHNR and CDR2 FQNEAQ (reference sequence). The CDR3 extends over 17 amino acids. In nucleotides, the CDR3 is TGTGCCAGCAGCTTAGCCCGGGACAGGGGCCGAAACTATGGCTACACCTTC. Amino acid sequence: CASSLARDRGRNYGYTF.

The chain links TRBV7-2 to TRBJ1-2, with TRBD1 identical over 9 bases. This CDR3 is 15 amino acids long. Trimming took 1 base from V and 4 from J; bases not matched to a gene: 4. The germline gives CDR1 SGHTA, CDR2 FQGNSA. The CDR3 DNA sequence: TGTGCCAGCAGCTTAGGGGGACAGGGACGCTATGGCTACACCTTC. Protein product: CASSLGGQGRYGYTF. Complete variable domain (other parts from reference TRBV7-2 and TRBJ1-2): GAGVSQSPSNKVTEKGKDVELRCDPISGHTALYWYRQSLGQGLEFLIYFQGNSAPDKSGLPSDRFSAERTGGSVSTLTIQRTQQEDSAVYLCASSLGGQGRYGYTFGSGTRLTVV.

This clone was found once. The chain has TRBV10-3 and TRBJ2-7; the match to TRBD1 covers 8 bases. This CDR3 has 15 residues. V shed 11 bases, J shed 2 bases, and the junction held 14 bases outside the gene matches. The germline V gene encodes CDR1 ENHRY and CDR2 SYGVKD. As DNA, the CDR3 is TGTGCCTCCAGTGAAAGAGGACAGGGTACCTACGAGCAGTACTTC. This encodes CASSERGQGTYEQYF.

The count of this clone is one. J is TRBJ1-1 and V is TRBV6-5, with a weak D call TRBD1 (6 bases). The germline V gene has CDR1 MNHEY and CDR2 SVGAGI. This CDR3 is 14 amino acids long. V gave up 0 bases and J gave up 7 bases, with 12 bases separating them. CDR3 amino acids: CASSYSGGRGEAFF. CDR3 coding DNA: TGTGCCAGCAGTTACTCGGGTGGCAGGGGTGAAGCTTTCTTT.

This chain uses TRBV5-4 with TRBJ1-1, with a tentative D call TRBD1 (6 bases). V lost 0 bases to trimming and J lost 2 bases, with 8 bases between them. Germline CDR1 reads SGHNT; CDR2 reads YYREEE (reference sequence). The CDR3 extends over 14 amino acids. The CDR3 DNA reads as TGTGCCAGCAGCTTGGGACAGGCTAACACTGAAGCTTTCTTT. Translating gives CASSLGQANTEAFF.

Of note for this clone: Distinct nucleotide sequences in the sample also encode this CDR3. The genes are TRBV7-2 and TRBJ2-5; 7 bases align to TRBD2. CDR1 and CDR2 (germline): SGHTA, FQGNSA. The trim removed 2 bases at V and 2 bases at J, leaving 5 bases unmatched. This CDR3 is built from 15 residues. CDR3 bases: TGTGCCAGCAGCTTACAAGCGGGGCCTCAAGAGACCCAGTACTTC. Translation gives CASSLQAGPQETQYF.

The chain combines TRBV5-8 with TRBJ2-7; 9 bases are shared with TRBD1. V lost 4 bases and J lost 1; bases outside the gene matches: 9. The germline gives CDR1 SGHTS, CDR2 YDEGEE. This CDR3 comprises 16 residues. The CDR3 coding sequence is TGTGCCAGCAGCCACCCTCCGGGACAGGGTTCCTACGAGCAGTACTTC. This sequence encodes CASSHPPGQGSYEQYF.

This chain links TRBV7-9 with TRBJ1-2; 11 bases agree with TRBD1. Germline V gene data show CDR1 as SEHNR and CDR2 as FQNEAQ (reference sequence). This CDR3 has 18 residues. J lost 3 bases, V lost 4 bases, and 13 bases had no gene match. The CDR3 loop reads CASSSPTVDRGPHYGYTF. CDR3 nucleotides: TGTGCCAGCAGCTCACCCACCGTGGACAGGGGGCCGCACTATGGCTACACCTTC.

This chain uses TRBV7-8 with TRBJ1-3; D remains ambiguous. The CDR3 extends over 16 amino acids. The germline CDR1 and CDR2 sequences are SGHVS and FQNEAQ. Trimming stripped 5 bases from V and 3 bases from J, with 17 bases between. This CDR3 is CASSLVRQEIGNTIYF. CDR3 coding DNA: TGTGCCAGCAGCCTCGTGAGACAAGAGATTGGAAACACCATATATTTT.

The count of this clone is one. The chain employs TRBV10-2 and TRBJ2-7; possibly TRBD2 for D (5 bases). The CDR3 totals 18 residues. CDR1 is WSHSY, CDR2 SAAADI, per germline. V gave up 0 bases and J gave up 2 bases, with 20 bases separating them. The CDR3 sequence is CASSESTLGRAVPYEQYF. DNA for the CDR3: TGCGCCAGCAGTGAGTCGACTCTGGGGAGAGCCGTTCCCTACGAGCAGTACTTC.

The genes are TRBV5-1 and TRBJ2-3, with D perhaps TRBD1 (5 bases). Trimming cost V 1 base and J 1 base, with 7 bases left between them. Germline lookup yields CDR1 SGHRS and CDR2 YFSETQ. This CDR3 contains 14 residues. This chain's CDR3 is CASSLIRGTDTQYF. CDR3 sequence (DNA): TGCGCCAGCAGCTTGATCAGGGGCACAGATACGCAGTATTTT.

The genes are TRBV7-2 and TRBJ1-2, with 8 bases lining up with TRBD1. The CDR3 extends over 14 amino acids. CDR1 SGHTA and CDR2 FQGNSA come from the germline V gene. V lost 3 bases, J lost 8 bases, and 8 bases stayed unmatched. CDR3 region: CASSFGQGEYGYTF. DNA of the CDR3: TGTGCCAGCAGCTTCGGACAGGGAGAGTACGGCTACACCTTC. The whole variable domain, remainder taken from reference TRBV7-2 and TRBJ1-2, is GAGVSQSPSNKVTEKGKDVELRCDPISGHTALYWYRQSLGQGLEFLIYFQGNSAPDKSGLPSDRFSAERTGGSVSTLTIQRTQQEDSAVYLCASSFGQGEYGYTFGSGTRLTVV.

This chain links TRBV6-2 or TRBV6-3 with TRBJ1-5; D remains ambiguous. Trimming took off 0 bases at V and 6 bases at J, with 12 bases between the two ends. There are 15 residues in the CDR3. CDR1 is MNHEY and CDR2 is SVGEGT in the germline V gene. The CDR3 nucleotides read TGTGCCAGCAGTTACTCATCAGGTTTGGGTCAGCCCCAGCATTTT. This gives the protein CASSYSSGLGQPQHF.

V usage is TRBV3-1 (or the pseudogene TRBV3-2) and J usage is TRBJ1-6; the match to TRBD1 covers 7 bases. After removal of 4 bases from V and 7 bases from J, the junction contained 4 bases not matched to a gene. The CDR3 extends over 14 amino acids. In germline, CDR1 is LGHDT, CDR2 YNNKEL (reference sequence). The CDR3: CASSRGQANSPLHF. CDR3 bases: TGTGCCAGCAGCCGTGGACAGGCGAATTCACCCCTCCACTTT.

The chain recombines TRBV19 with TRBJ1-2; D not certain. This CDR3 has 15 residues. The germline V gene has CDR1 LNHDA and CDR2 SQIVND (reference sequence). V was trimmed by 2 bases and J by 4 bases, leaving 14 bases between them. In DNA form, the CDR3 reads TGTGCCAGTAGTATATCTGGTAGTACCTCCTATGGCTACACCTTC. It codes for CASSISGSTSYGYTF.

V and J are TRBV7-8 and TRBJ2-7, with 13 bases aligning to TRBD2. This CDR3 contains 18 residues. CDR1 and CDR2 from the germline V gene are SGHVS and FQNEAQ. J was trimmed by 1 base and V by 5 bases; bases with no gene match: 11. The CDR3 loop reads CASSTRLAGGLISYEQYF. The DNA for the CDR3 is TGTGCCAGCAGCACGAGACTAGCGGGGGGCCTAATATCCTACGAGCAGTACTTC. Variable domain in full (rest from reference TRBV7-8 and TRBJ2-7): GAGVSQSPRYKVAKRGQDVALRCDPISGHVSLFWYQQALGQGPEFLTYFQNEAQLDKSGLPSDRFFAERPEGSVSTLKIQRTQQEDSAVYLCASSTRLAGGLISYEQYFGPGTRLTVT.

This chain links TRBV28 with TRBJ2-7; TRBD1 matches at 7 bases. The CDR3 is made up of 15 amino acids. The germline gives CDR1 MDHEN, CDR2 SYDVKM. Trimming cost V 6 bases and J 1 base; bases outside gene matches: 9. CDR3 DNA sequence: TGTGCCAGCAGGCGCCTTGGACAGGTTTCCTACGAGCAGTACTTC. Encoded protein: CASRRLGQVSYEQYF.

Only one count was recorded for this clone. V and J are TRBV11-3 and TRBJ2-6, with D tentatively TRBD2 (6 bases). This CDR3 comprises 17 residues. The germline V and J ends were trimmed by 5 bases and 0 bases, with 14 bases remaining between them. Germline CDR1 SGHNT, CDR2 YENEEA. CDR3 sequence (DNA): TGTGCCAGCAGCCCCGGGGGTGGTAGCTCTGGGGCCAACGTCCTGACTTTC. Protein product: CASSPGGGSSGANVLTF.

This clone was counted a single time. V usage is TRBV3-1 (or the pseudogene TRBV3-2) and J usage is TRBJ2-5; possibly TRBD2 for D (6 bases). The V end was cut by 0 bases, the J end by 5 bases, with 16 bases between. From germline, CDR1 is LGHDT and CDR2 YNNKEL (reference sequence). This CDR3 has 16 amino acids. CDR3 sequence reads: CASSQDLRGGRETQYF. CDR3 nucleotides: TGTGCCAGCAGCCAAGATCTGAGGGGAGGTAGGGAGACCCAGTACTTC.

The rearrangement uses TRBV6-1 and TRBJ2-3; D call uncertain. The CDR3 runs to 15 residues. Germline V gene data show CDR1 as MNHNS and CDR2 as SASEGT. V shed 3 bases and J shed 7 bases, with 17 bases lying between them. CDR3 protein: CASSETHLVTNTQYF. The DNA of the CDR3 is TGTGCCAGCAGTGAGACCCATCTAGTCACGAATACGCAGTATTTT.

The chain couples TRBV5-6 to TRBJ1-2; 7 bases match TRBD1. V was clipped by 4 bases and J by 6 bases; unmatched bases: 3. Germline CDR1 and CDR2: SGHDT and YYEEEE. This CDR3 comprises 12 residues. CDR3 in amino acids: CASSPQGHGYTF. For the CDR3, the DNA is TGTGCCAGCAGCCCACAGGGGCATGGCTACACCTTC.

This clone has a single count. This chain joins TRBV19 and TRBJ1-1; D is possibly TRBD1 (6 bases). The V end lost 6 bases, the J end lost 3 bases, and 11 bases lay between the germline ends. The germline gives CDR1 LNHDA, CDR2 SQIVND (reference sequence). This CDR3 is 13 amino acids long. This CDR3 is CASREQGDTEAFF. CDR3 sequence (DNA): TGTGCCAGTAGGGAACAGGGAGACACTGAAGCTTTCTTT.

This clone has more than one count but fewer than ten. The rearrangement uses TRBV6-4 and TRBJ2-1; 9 positions agree with TRBD2. J gave up 7 bases and V 0 bases, and 7 bases lay outside the gene matches. The germline CDR1 and CDR2 sequences are MRHNA and SNTAGT. There are 16 residues in the CDR3. The CDR3 loop is CASSDSGGGARNEQFF. DNA for the CDR3: TGTGCCAGCAGTGACTCCGGCGGGGGGGCGAGGAATGAGCAGTTCTTC.

Regarding this clone: In the same sample, other DNA sequences code for this CDR3. This chain joins TRBV27 and TRBJ1-5; weak D call: TRBD1 (5 bases). The germline V and J ends were trimmed by 0 bases and 6 bases, with 9 bases remaining between them. Germline V gene sequence: CDR1 MNHEY, CDR2 SMNVEV (reference sequence). The CDR3 covers 14 residues. This chain's CDR3 is CASSLSGGGQPQHF. CDR3 bases: TGTGCCAGCAGTTTATCGGGGGGGGGTCAGCCCCAGCATTTT.

The chain recombines TRBV11-2 with TRBJ1-1, with D perhaps TRBD1 (6 bases). Looked up from germline, CDR1 is SGHAT and CDR2 is FQNNGV. This CDR3 comprises 14 residues. V gave up 2 bases and J gave up 3 bases, with 10 bases separating them. CDR3 DNA: TGTGCCAGCAGCTTAACAGGGTCGGACACTGAAGCTTTCTTT. Translated, it gives CASSLTGSDTEAFF.

The J gene is TRBJ2-7, the V gene TRBV7-8, with a possible D match to TRBD2 (6 bases). The CDR3 is 13 amino acids. Germline lookup yields CDR1 SGHVS and CDR2 FQNEAQ. V was pared by 8 bases and J by 2 bases, with 13 bases between. The CDR3 reads CASGPGVPYEQYF. In DNA form, the CDR3 reads TGTGCCAGCGGACCGGGGGTCCCCTACGAGCAGTACTTC.

To note about this clone: Other DNA sequences within the sample encode an identical CDR3. V gene TRBV6-1 combines with J gene TRBJ1-6, with D possibly TRBD1 on 6 matching bases. V was clipped by 2 bases and J by 0 bases, with 8 bases between them. This CDR3 comprises 16 residues. Germline CDR1 is MNHNS and CDR2 is SASEGT. CDR3: CASSESRGSYNSPLHF. The DNA of the CDR3 is TGTGCCAGCAGTGAAAGCAGGGGCTCCTATAATTCACCCCTCCACTTT.